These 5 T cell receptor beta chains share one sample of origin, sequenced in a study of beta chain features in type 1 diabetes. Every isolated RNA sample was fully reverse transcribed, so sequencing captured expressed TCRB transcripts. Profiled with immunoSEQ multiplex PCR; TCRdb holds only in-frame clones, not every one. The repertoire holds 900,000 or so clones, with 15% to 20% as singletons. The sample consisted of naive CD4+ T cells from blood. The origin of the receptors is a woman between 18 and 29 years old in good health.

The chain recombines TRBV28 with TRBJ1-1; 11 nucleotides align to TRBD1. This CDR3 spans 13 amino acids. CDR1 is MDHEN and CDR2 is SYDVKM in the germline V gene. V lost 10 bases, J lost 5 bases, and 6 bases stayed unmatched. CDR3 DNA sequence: TGTGCCACACGGACAGGGGGCTCGACTGAAGCTTTCTTT. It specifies CATRTGGSTEAFF.

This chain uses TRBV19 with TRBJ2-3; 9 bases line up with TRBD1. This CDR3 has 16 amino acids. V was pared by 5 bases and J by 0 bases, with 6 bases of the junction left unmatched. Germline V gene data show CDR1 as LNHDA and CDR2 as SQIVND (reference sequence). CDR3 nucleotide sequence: TGTGCCAGTAGTCGGGACAGGGCCTTTAGCACAGATACGCAGTATTTT. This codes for CASSRDRAFSTDTQYF.

The CDR3 bases are TGTGCCAGCAGCCTACCGAGGGGAGACACTGAAGCTTTCTTT. This sequence encodes CASSLPRGDTEAFF. The chain uses TRBV5-4 and TRBJ1-1, with a weak D call TRBD1 (5 bases). CDR1 and CDR2 from the germline V gene are SGHNT and YYREEE (reference sequence). This CDR3 spans 14 amino acids. The V end was cut by 4 bases, the J end by 3 bases, with 13 bases between.

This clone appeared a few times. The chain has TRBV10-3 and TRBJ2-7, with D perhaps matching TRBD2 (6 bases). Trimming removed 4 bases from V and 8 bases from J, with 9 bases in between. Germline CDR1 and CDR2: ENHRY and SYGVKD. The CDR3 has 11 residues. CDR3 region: CAISVGGQQYF. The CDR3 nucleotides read TGTGCCATCAGTGTGGGAGGACAGCAGTACTTC.

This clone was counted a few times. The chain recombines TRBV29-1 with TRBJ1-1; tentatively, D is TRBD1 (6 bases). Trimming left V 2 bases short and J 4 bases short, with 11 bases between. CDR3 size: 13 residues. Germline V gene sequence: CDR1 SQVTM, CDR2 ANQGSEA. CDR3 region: CSVEQGMGTEAFF. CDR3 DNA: TGCAGCGTTGAACAGGGGATGGGCACTGAAGCTTTCTTT.